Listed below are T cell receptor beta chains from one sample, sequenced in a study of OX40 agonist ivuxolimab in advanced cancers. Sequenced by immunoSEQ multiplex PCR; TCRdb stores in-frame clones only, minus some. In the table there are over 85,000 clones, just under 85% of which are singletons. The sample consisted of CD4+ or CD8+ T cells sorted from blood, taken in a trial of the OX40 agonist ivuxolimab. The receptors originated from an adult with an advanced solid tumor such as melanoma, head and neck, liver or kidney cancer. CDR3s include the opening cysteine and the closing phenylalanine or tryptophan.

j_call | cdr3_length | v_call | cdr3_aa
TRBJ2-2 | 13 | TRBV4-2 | CASSRRQGGELFF
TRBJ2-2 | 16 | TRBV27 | CASRPFIPSDTGELFF
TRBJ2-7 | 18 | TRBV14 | CASSQVGMGLAKRYEQYF
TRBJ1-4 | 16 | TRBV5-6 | CASSSGTGAANEKLFF
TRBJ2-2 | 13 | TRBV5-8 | CASSLRQTGELFF
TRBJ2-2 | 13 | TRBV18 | CASSPIQTGELFF
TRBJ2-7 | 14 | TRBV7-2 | CASTLQGNSYEQYF
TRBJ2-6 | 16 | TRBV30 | CAWSRVRADGANVLTF
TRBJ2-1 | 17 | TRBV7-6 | CASSSRPTSASYNEQFF
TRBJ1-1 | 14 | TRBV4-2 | CASSQDQGSTEAFF
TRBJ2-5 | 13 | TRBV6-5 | CASSRALGETQYF
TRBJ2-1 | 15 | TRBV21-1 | CASSNGTGAYNEQFF
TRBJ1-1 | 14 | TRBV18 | CASSPSGVLTEAFF
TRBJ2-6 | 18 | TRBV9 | CASSLIGDGGSGANVLTF
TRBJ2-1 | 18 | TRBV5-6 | CASSPGLAGAPLENEQFF
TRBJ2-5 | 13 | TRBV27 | CASSSERKETQYF
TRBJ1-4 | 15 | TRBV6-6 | CASSYPQGAREKLFF
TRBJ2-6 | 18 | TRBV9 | CASSASRDRGSGANVLTF
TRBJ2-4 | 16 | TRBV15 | CATSREGGGGKNIQYF
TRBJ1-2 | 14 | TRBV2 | CASSELRSNYGYTF
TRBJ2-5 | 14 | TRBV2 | CASSGLAGGETQYF
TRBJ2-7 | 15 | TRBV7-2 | CASSQGFGVSYEQYF